This paragraph covers one TCR beta chain sequence. Its specificity is unknown. TCRdb's table, derived via immunoSEQ multiplex PCR, lists solely in-frame clones and lacks some. The sample lists about 130,000 clones, 90% occurring once. The data were obtained in a study of T cell responses to AZD1222 COVID-19 vaccine. This CDR3 has 15 residues. CDR1 is SEHNR and CDR2 is FQNEAQ in the germline V gene (reference sequence). V shed 5 bases and J shed 0 bases, with 11 bases lying between them. Broader study findings: The study sampled repertoires only after the peak T cell response. Unmutated variant regions are reportedly the target of nearly half of TCRs that are spike-specific.

Specimen: peripheral blood, collected on day 0 of MenACWY control vaccination. The rearrangement links TRBV7-9 to TRBJ2-1; the D gene is possibly TRBD1 (6 bases). This sequence originates from an adult in good health. In nucleotides, the CDR3 is TGTGCCAGCAGCCAAGACAGGAACTCCTACAATGAGCAGTTCTTC. Translation: CASSQDRNSYNEQFF.